The 25 T cell receptor beta chains below come from one sample, sequenced in a study of cytomegalovirus exposure and HLA in healthy donors. The study ran its PCR with 60 Vbeta and 13 Jbeta primers. Profiled with immunoSEQ multiplex PCR; TCRdb holds only in-frame clones, not every one. The data hold 65,000 to 75,000 clones, with about 70% observed a single time. The source material was PBMCs. The source is a woman aged 25 to 39 in good health and CMV-seronegative.

This clone was seen more than once but under ten times. The chain combines TRBV19 with TRBJ1-5, with D hard to call. The CDR3 has 13 amino acids. Per the germline V gene, CDR1 is LNHDA and CDR2 is SQIVND (reference sequence). The ends were cut back, 3 bases at V and 7 bases at J, with 10 bases in the middle. CDR3 sequence reads: CASSISGRQPQHF. In DNA form, the CDR3 reads TGTGCCAGTAGTATCTCTGGGAGACAGCCCCAGCATTTT.

This rearrangement joins TRBV10-3 to TRBJ2-5, with 12 bases that match TRBD2. V was clipped by 4 bases and J by 0 bases; unmatched bases: 6. CDR3 length equals 17 residues. Germline loops: CDR1 ENHRY, CDR2 SYGVKD. The CDR3 is CAISGTSGTPYQETQYF. CDR3 nucleotide sequence: TGTGCCATCAGTGGGACTAGCGGGACTCCGTACCAAGAGACCCAGTACTTC.

The chain combines TRBV28 with TRBJ2-1; TRBD2 agrees at 10 bases. CDR1 MDHEN and CDR2 SYDVKM come from the germline V gene. The CDR3 covers 14 residues. CDR3 in DNA: TGTGCAGGGAGCGGGGGGGGAATTATGAATGAGCAGTTCTTC. This gives the protein CAGSGGGIMNEQFF. Filled out from reference TRBV28 and TRBJ2-1, the complete variable domain reads DVKVTQSSRYLVKRTGEKVFLECVQDMDHENMFWYRQDPGLGLRLIYFSYDVKMKEKGDIPEGYSVSREKKERFSLILESASTNQTSMYLCAGSGGGIMNEQFFGPGTRLTVL.

The chain has TRBV18 and TRBJ2-7; possibly TRBD2 for D (6 bases). Germline CDR1 KGHSH, CDR2 LQKENI. The CDR3 loop spans 18 amino acids. V was clipped by 2 bases and J by 5 bases, with 25 bases between them. The CDR3 reads CASSPRRQAGRIGHEQYF. The CDR3 DNA sequence: TGTGCCAGCTCACCAAGGAGGCAGGCAGGGAGGATAGGACACGAGCAGTACTTC.

The J gene is TRBJ1-3, the V gene TRBV13; D is ambiguous. Germline CDR1 PRHDT, CDR2 FYEKMQ (reference sequence). The CDR3 has 12 residues. V was cut by 5 bases and J by 3 bases, with 5 bases left in between. The CDR3 region has the DNA TGTGCCAGCAGCCTCGGTGGAAACACCATATATTTT. It yields the protein CASSLGGNTIYF. Based on the CDR3 plus reference TRBV13 and TRBJ1-3, the full variable domain is AAGVIQSPRHLIKEKRETATLKCYPIPRHDTVYWYQQGPGQDPQFLISFYEKMQSDKGSIPDRFSAQQFSDYHSELNMSSLELGDSALYFCASSLGGNTIYFGEGSWLTVV.

CDR3: CASSIALAGGTYEQFF. The CDR3 DNA reads TGTGCCAGCAGCATCGCACTAGCGGGGGGTACTTATGAGCAGTTCTTC. This chain connects TRBV7-9 to TRBJ2-1; TRBD2 agrees at 12 bases. Germline CDR1 SEHNR, CDR2 FQNEAQ (reference sequence). The CDR3 loop spans 16 amino acids. J lost 8 bases, V lost 5 bases, and 10 bases had no gene match. Looking up the rest from reference TRBV7-9 and TRBJ2-1 gives the full variable domain: DTGVSQNPRHKITKRGQNVTFRCDPISEHNRLYWYRQTLGQGPEFLTYFQNEAQLEKSRLLSDRFSAERPKGSFSTLEIQRTEQGDSAMYLCASSIALAGGTYEQFFGPGTRLTVL.

The chain employs TRBV30 and TRBJ1-2, with unresolved D. The CDR3 consists of 15 residues. Deletions cut 2 bases from V and 2 bases from J, with 15 bases between. In germline, CDR1 is GTSNPN, CDR2 SVGIG (reference sequence). The CDR3 bases are TGTGCCTGGAGTACGTTCGGGTTTGGAAACTATGGCTACACCTTC. This encodes CAWSTFGFGNYGYTF.

This clone has only a few counts. The chain carries TRBV5-1 and TRBJ2-6; D gene uncertain. V dropped 4 bases and J dropped 2 bases, with 7 bases sitting between them. Germline assignment: CDR1 SGHRS and CDR2 YFSETQ. This CDR3 comprises 14 residues. The CDR3 is CASSTAAGANVLTF. The CDR3 region has the DNA TGCGCCAGCAGCACCGCGGCTGGGGCCAACGTCCTGACTTTC.

The chain couples TRBV11-3 to TRBJ2-3, with TRBD2 identical over 9 bases. CDR1 and CDR2 from the germline V gene are SGHNT and YENEEA. After removal of 0 bases from V and 0 bases from J, the junction contained 7 bases not matched to a gene. The CDR3 has 18 residues. The CDR3 nucleotides are TGTGCCAGCAGCTTAGATCTGAGGGCGGGGGGGAGCACAGATACGCAGTATTTT. This translates into CASSLDLRAGGSTDTQYF.

V gene TRBV5-1 combines with J gene TRBJ1-2; 8 nucleotides align to TRBD1. V lost 0 bases, J lost 6 bases, and 10 bases stayed unmatched. The CDR3 sequence is 16 residues long. Germline CDR1 SGHRS, CDR2 YFSETQ. CDR3: CASSLAPDRAVNGYTF. As DNA, the CDR3 is TGCGCCAGCAGCTTGGCCCCGGACAGGGCGGTTAATGGCTACACCTTC.

CDR3 protein: CASSLTPGRTNYGYTF. CDR3 DNA sequence: TGTGCCAGCAGCTTAACTCCGGGTAGGACTAACTATGGCTACACCTTC. The chain uses TRBV7-2 and TRBJ1-2; D gene uncertain. The CDR3 sequence is 16 residues long. V lost 2 bases and J lost 0, with 13 bases in between. In germline, CDR1 is SGHTA, CDR2 FQGNSA.

The J gene is TRBJ1-4, the V gene TRBV27; possibly TRBD1 for D (5 bases). CDR1 MNHEY and CDR2 SMNVEV come from the germline V gene (reference sequence). The CDR3 length is 14 residues. The V end was cut by 3 bases, the J end by 8 bases, with 13 bases between. The CDR3 sequence is CASSLGAGWEKLFF. The CDR3 DNA sequence: TGTGCCAGCAGTTTGGGTGCAGGGTGGGAAAAACTGTTTTTT.

This clone was recorded a few times. V is TRBV19 and J is TRBJ2-2, with TRBD2 identical over 8 bases. The V and J ends lost 3 bases and 4 bases, in that order; junction bases with no gene match: 10. CDR1 and CDR2 (germline): LNHDA, SQIVND (reference sequence). The CDR3 spans 17 residues. The chain's CDR3 is CASSIGVRGGFTGELFF. In DNA, the CDR3 is TGTGCCAGTAGTATCGGAGTTCGCGGGGGGTTCACCGGGGAGCTGTTTTTT.

The chain uses TRBV9 and TRBJ1-5; a possible D gene is TRBD1 (6 bases). This CDR3 spans 14 amino acids. Germline values: CDR1 SGDLS, CDR2 YYNGEE. V lost 3 bases, J lost 6 bases, and 13 bases lay in between. CDR3 sequence reads: CASSGSVGGQPQHF. DNA of the CDR3: TGTGCCAGCAGCGGAAGTGTAGGGGGTCAGCCCCAGCATTTT.

V and J are TRBV7-9 and TRBJ2-6; D is perhaps TRBD2 (6 bases). Trimming took off 5 bases at V and 0 bases at J, with 14 bases between the two ends. CDR1 and CDR2 (germline): SEHNR, FQNEAQ (reference sequence). This CDR3 is built from 17 residues. The CDR3 DNA reads as TGTGCCAGCAGCCAAGTCTTCGGGGGCTCTGGGGCCAACGTCCTGACTTTC. This encodes CASSQVFGGSGANVLTF.

This clone was observed once. The chain is built from TRBV5-1 and TRBJ2-5, with 10 bases fitting TRBD2. The CDR3 loop spans 15 amino acids. The ends lost 5 bases at V and 2 bases at J; junction bases unmatched: 6. Germline CDR1 and CDR2: SGHRS and YFSETQ. The CDR3 nucleotides are TGCGCCAGCAGGCCTAGCGGGGGCATTCAAGAGACCCAGTACTTC. Encoded protein: CASRPSGGIQETQYF.

This rearrangement joins TRBV6-6 to TRBJ1-1; TRBD1 aligns across 11 bases. V gave up 5 bases and J gave up 11 bases; unmatched junction bases: 10. The CDR3 covers 14 residues. Germline CDR1 and CDR2: MNHNY and SVGAGI (reference sequence). CDR3 DNA: TGTGCCAGCAGTCGGACAGGGGGCAGGTCGCGGGCTTTCTTT. As protein: CASSRTGGRSRAFF.

The chain joins TRBV28 to TRBJ2-7; D not resolved. There are 11 residues in the CDR3. Trimming shortened V by 8 bases and J by 5 bases, and 10 bases separated the two germline ends. CDR1 is MDHEN, CDR2 SYDVKM, per germline. The CDR3 DNA sequence: TGTGCCAGCTACGCGAGGAACGAGCAGTACTTC. As protein: CASYARNEQYF.

J is TRBJ2-7 and V is TRBV28, with a tentative D call TRBD1 (6 bases). Looked up from germline, CDR1 is MDHEN and CDR2 is SYDVKM. The CDR3 consists of 17 residues. Trimming took 3 bases from V and 5 from J, leaving 23 bases between them. DNA for the CDR3: TGTGCCAGCAGTTTTCATACTCCCTCAGGGGTTCTTGACGAGCAGTACTTC. Amino acids: CASSFHTPSGVLDEQYF.

This chain uses TRBV2 with TRBJ1-4; D might be TRBD1 (5 bases). This CDR3 comprises 13 residues. CDR1 is SNHLY and CDR2 is FYNNEI in the germline V gene. The V end lost 3 bases, the J end lost 10 bases, and 12 bases lay between the germline ends. DNA for the CDR3: TGTGCCAGCAGTGAGACGGGGGAAGGAAAACTGTTTTTT. It is translated as CASSETGEGKLFF.

The rearrangement uses TRBV7-9 and TRBJ1-2, with 9 bases identical to TRBD1. V was clipped by 0 bases and J by 9 bases; unmatched bases: 8. This CDR3 has 15 residues. Per the germline V gene, CDR1 is SEHNR and CDR2 is FQNEAQ (reference sequence). DNA for the CDR3: TGTGCCAGCAGCTTAGCGGGACAGGGCTACAGTAGCTACACCTTC. Amino acids: CASSLAGQGYSSYTF.

The chain joins TRBV5-1 to TRBJ1-1; no clear D gene. The CDR3 has 13 residues. CDR1 and CDR2 (germline): SGHRS, YFSETQ. V lost 0 bases, J lost 1 base, and 4 bases lay in between. The CDR3 loop is CASSLGGNTEAFF. The CDR3 region has the DNA TGCGCCAGCAGCTTGGGAGGGAACACTGAAGCTTTCTTT.

Only one count was recorded for this clone. A read error may account for a junction end that differs from germline. At the DNA level, this CDR3 is encoded by other sequences in the same sample as well. The J gene is TRBJ2-3, the V gene TRBV4-1, with D possibly matching TRBD1 (5 bases). The CDR3 is 16 amino acids. Germline-derived CDR1 and CDR2 are MGHRA and YSYEKL. The CDR3 loop reads CASSQVGKGNTDTQYF. The CDR3 nucleotides read TGTGCCAGCAGCCAAGTAGGGAAGGGGAACACAGATACGCAGTATTTT.

V is TRBV2 and J is TRBJ2-7; D is perhaps TRBD2 (5 bases). The CDR3 is 16 amino acids. With 5 bases removed from V and 5 bases from J, the gap between germline ends came to 22 bases. The germline V gene has CDR1 SNHLY and CDR2 FYNNEI. CDR3 protein: CASSREGRWGVDEQYF. DNA of the CDR3: TGTGCCAGCAGTCGAGAGGGAAGGTGGGGAGTTGACGAGCAGTACTTC.

The chain couples TRBV5-1 to TRBJ1-3; D is ambiguous. This CDR3 region has 15 residues. In germline, CDR1 is SGHRS, CDR2 YFSETQ. V dropped 0 bases and J dropped 4 bases, with 11 bases sitting between them. This CDR3 is CASSLVPTQGNTIYF. CDR3 DNA: TGCGCCAGCAGCTTGGTTCCGACACAGGGAAACACCATATATTTT.